The 28 T cell receptor beta chains below come from one sample, sequenced in a study of beta chain features in type 1 diabetes. Study results and caveats: Within each of all four CD4+ subsets, Type 1 diabetes patients had TCRB CDR3s that were moderately but significantly shorter.

Their antigens are not known. Investigators reverse transcribed all isolated RNA, so they sequenced expressed TCRB transcripts. The method was immunoSEQ multiplex PCR; TCRdb's version includes in-frame clones alone and lacks a portion of them. The sample has about 640,000 clones, under 15% seen once; the top ten hold around 0.12%. Sequenced sample: naive CD4+ T cells from blood. The receptors were gathered from a young man with type 1 diabetes.

This clone was counted a few times. The chain uses TRBV9 and TRBJ1-1; TRBD1 aligns across 7 bases. The ends lost 4 bases at V and 4 bases at J; junction bases unmatched: 4. The CDR3 extends over 13 amino acids. Germline-derived CDR1 and CDR2 are SGDLS and YYNGEE. Here the CDR3 reads CASSPRDSTEAFF. As DNA, the CDR3 is TGTGCCAGCAGCCCCCGGGACAGCACTGAAGCTTTCTTT.

In its sample, this clone was seen a few times. J is TRBJ1-4 and V is TRBV23-1; 7 nucleotides match TRBD1. TRBV23-1 counts as an open reading frame of uncertain function. V lost 1 base to trimming and J lost 7 bases; unmatched junction nucleotides: 18. There are 19 residues in the CDR3. CDR3 sequence reads: CASSQFCEVAAQGTEKLFF. CDR3 bases: TGCGCCAGCAGTCAATTTTGCGAGGTAGCGGCACAGGGGACTGAAAAACTGTTTTTT.

The V call is TRBV15, the J call TRBJ2-1; 7 positions match TRBD1. J was trimmed by 4 bases and V by 5 bases; bases with no gene match: 11. Germline V gene data show CDR1 as LNHNV and CDR2 as YYDKDF (reference sequence). The length of the CDR3 is 16 residues. In nucleotides, the CDR3 is TGTGCCACCAGCGGGCAAAAAGACAGGGATTACAATGAGCAGTTCTTC. Protein product: CATSGQKDRDYNEQFF.

The table lists this clone with a few counts. The chain recombines TRBV2 with TRBJ1-2; D ambiguous. Deletions cut 7 bases from V and 2 bases from J, with 14 bases between. Germline V gives CDR1 SNHLY, CDR2 FYNNEI. The CDR3 runs 14 residues. CDR3 coding DNA: TGTGCCAGCATCCTCAATTCTAAAAACTATGGCTACACCTTC. Protein product: CASILNSKNYGYTF.

The DNA for the CDR3 is TGTGCCAGCAGCGTAGCCCCACGTGAGAGGGAGCAGTACTTC. Its protein product is CASSVAPREREQYF. The chain has TRBV9 and TRBJ2-7; no clear D. The CDR3 consists of 14 residues. V was cut by 0 bases and J by 7 bases, with 14 bases left in between. Germline loops: CDR1 SGDLS, CDR2 YYNGEE. Supplemented by reference TRBV9 and TRBJ2-7, the full variable domain reads DSGVTQTPKHLITATGQRVTLRCSPRSGDLSVYWYQQSLDQGLQFLIQYYNGEERAKGNILERFSAQQFPDLHSELNLSSLELGDSALYFCASSVAPREREQYFGPGTRLTVT.

The chain links TRBV30 to TRBJ2-2; 7 bases map to TRBD1. Losses at the gene ends were 4 bases for V and 7 bases for J; bases not matched to a gene: 6. Germline values: CDR1 GTSNPN, CDR2 SVGIG (reference sequence). The CDR3 runs to 13 residues. The CDR3: CAWTTGVDGELFF. The CDR3 DNA reads TGTGCCTGGACCACAGGGGTGGACGGGGAGCTGTTTTTT.

This rearrangement joins TRBV4-1 to TRBJ1-2; TRBD1 is a possible D gene (5 bases). The germline V gene encodes CDR1 MGHRA and CDR2 YSYEKL. There are 17 residues in the CDR3. V was cut by 0 bases and J by 8 bases, with 22 bases left in between. This CDR3 reads CASSQDESPGPVNGYTF. DNA for the CDR3: TGCGCCAGCAGCCAAGATGAGTCCCCGGGACCGGTAAACGGCTACACCTTC.

V usage is TRBV10-3 and J usage is TRBJ2-3; TRBD2 might be the D (6 bases). The CDR3 extends over 12 amino acids. Per germline, CDR1 ENHRY and CDR2 SYGVKD. Trimming cost V 6 bases and J 7 bases, with 11 bases left between them. CDR3 residues: CAIRTSDYTQYF. For the CDR3, the DNA is TGTGCCATCAGGACTAGTGATTATACGCAGTATTTT.

This clone appeared a few times. V is TRBV7-6 and J is TRBJ2-1; the D is unclear. Trimming stripped 1 base from V and 4 bases from J, with 11 bases between. The CDR3 is made up of 15 amino acids. Germline CDR1 SGHVS, CDR2 FNYEAQ. The chain's CDR3 is CASSLGVGLYNEQFF. CDR3 in DNA: TGTGCCAGCAGCTTAGGAGTGGGTTTATACAATGAGCAGTTCTTC.

The chain carries TRBV5-1 and TRBJ2-3, with TRBD2 matching 14 bases. The junction had 4 bases not matched to a gene; V was cut back by 2 bases and J by 2 bases. Looked up from germline, CDR1 is SGHRS and CDR2 is YFSETQ. The CDR3 has 17 amino acids. The CDR3 sequence: CASSFGTSGRFTDTQYF. The CDR3 region has the DNA TGCGCCAGCAGCTTCGGGACTAGCGGGAGATTCACAGATACGCAGTATTTT.

The V call is TRBV6-6, the J call TRBJ2-2; 8 bases are shared with TRBD2. Trimming removed 6 bases from V and 3 bases from J; junction bases left unmatched: 3. Per germline, CDR1 MNHNY and CDR2 SVGAGI (reference sequence). The CDR3 length is 14 residues. CDR3 protein: CASRQRGHTGELFF. CDR3 sequence (DNA): TGTGCCAGCAGACAGCGGGGGCACACCGGGGAGCTGTTTTTT.

This clone has more than one count but fewer than ten. The V gene is TRBV19, the J gene TRBJ2-6; D is unresolved. With 5 bases removed from V and 1 base from J, the gap between germline ends came to 12 bases. CDR3 size: 16 residues. CDR1 and CDR2 (germline): LNHDA, SQIVND (reference sequence). CDR3 nucleotide sequence: TGTGCCAGTAGTGCGTTGGGAAAGTCTGGGGCCAACGTCCTGACTTTC. Amino acid sequence: CASSALGKSGANVLTF.

The chain carries TRBV13 and TRBJ2-7, with 15 positions matching TRBD2. J lost 2 bases, V lost 6 bases, and 8 bases had no gene match. This CDR3 comprises 17 residues. CDR1 is PRHDT, CDR2 FYEKMQ, per germline (reference sequence). CDR3 residues: CASSSGLAGGITYEQYF. In DNA form, the CDR3 reads TGTGCCAGCAGTTCGGGACTAGCGGGGGGAATTACCTACGAGCAGTACTTC.

The chain combines TRBV2 with TRBJ2-4, with D possibly called TRBD1 or TRBD2 (6 bases each). This CDR3 contains 15 residues. Germline values: CDR1 SNHLY, CDR2 FYNNEI. Trimming removed 5 bases at V and 4 bases at J, with 15 bases between. This CDR3 reads CASSRERQGKNIQYF. DNA of the CDR3: TGTGCCAGCAGTCGGGAGCGGCAGGGGAAAAACATTCAGTACTTC.

V usage is TRBV4-3 and J usage is TRBJ2-3; 7 nucleotides align to TRBD2. V gave up 0 bases and J gave up 4 bases; unmatched junction bases: 4. Germline V gene data show CDR1 as LGHNA and CDR2 as YSLEER. CDR3 size: 15 residues. CDR3 loop: CASSQEMRGSDTQYF. CDR3 in DNA: TGCGCCAGCAGCCAAGAAATGCGGGGGTCAGATACGCAGTATTTT.

This sequence joins TRBV27 and TRBJ1-3; D is ambiguous. The CDR3 is 16 amino acids. Per the germline V gene, CDR1 is MNHEY and CDR2 is SMNVEV (reference sequence). Trimming removed 2 bases from V and 1 base from J, with 12 bases in between. For the CDR3, the DNA is TGTGCCAGCAGTTTACGGGAACCCGCTTCTGGAAACACCATATATTTT. Translated, it gives CASSLREPASGNTIYF.

This clone has just a few counts. This sample also contains other DNA sequences that code for the same CDR3. V is TRBV7-2 and J is TRBJ2-7; TRBD1 aligns across 7 bases. CDR1 and CDR2 (germline): SGHTA, FQGNSA. CDR3 length: 14 amino acids. V was pared by 4 bases and J by 4 bases, with 7 bases of the junction left unmatched. CDR3 residues: CASSSSGTAYEQYF. The CDR3 DNA follows: TGTGCCAGCAGCTCATCCGGGACAGCTTACGAGCAGTACTTC.

The sample holds a few counts of this clone. Other DNA sequences in the sample encode the same CDR3. The V call is TRBV5-1, the J call TRBJ1-1; no clear D. The CDR3 contains 13 residues. Germline-derived CDR1 and CDR2 are SGHRS and YFSETQ. Trimming pared 4 bases from V and 3 bases from J, leaving 10 bases between. This CDR3 is CASSPRGDTEAFF. The CDR3 DNA follows: TGCGCCAGCAGCCCCCGAGGAGACACTGAAGCTTTCTTT.

The chain recombines TRBV27 with TRBJ1-2, with D uncertain. This CDR3 contains 12 residues. CDR1 is MNHEY and CDR2 is SMNVEV in the germline V gene (reference sequence). V was cut by 0 bases and J by 8 bases, with 7 bases left in between. The CDR3 reads CASSLSGGGYTF. CDR3 DNA: TGTGCCAGCAGTTTATCAGGCGGGGGCTACACCTTC.

The chain joins TRBV6-6 to TRBJ1-5, with D unclear. The CDR3 sequence is 15 residues long. Per the germline V gene, CDR1 is MNHNY and CDR2 is SVGAGI (reference sequence). The V and J ends lost 2 bases and 0 bases respectively, with 8 bases between them. The CDR3 bases are TGTGCCAGCAGTTACGGGCAGTATAGCAATCAGCCCCAGCATTTT. Its protein product is CASSYGQYSNQPQHF.

This clone was found a few times. This rearrangement joins TRBV5-1 to TRBJ1-4, with 11 bases matching TRBD1. The germline V gene has CDR1 SGHRS and CDR2 YFSETQ. The CDR3 covers 16 residues. V was clipped by 4 bases and J by 3 bases; unmatched bases: 5. In nucleotides, the CDR3 is TGCGCCAGCAGCCAAGGACAGGGGGCAGCTAATGAAAAACTGTTTTTT. It encodes CASSQGQGAANEKLFF. The full variable domain, completed using reference TRBV5-1 and TRBJ1-4, is KAGVTQTPRYLIKTRGQQVTLSCSPISGHRSVSWYQQTPGQGLQFLFEYFSETQRNKGNFPGRFSGRQFSNSRSEMNVSTLELGDSALYLCASSQGQGAANEKLFFGSGTQLSVL.

The chain joins TRBV7-9 to TRBJ2-3, with 9 bases matching TRBD2. Germline assignment: CDR1 SEHNR and CDR2 FQNEAQ (reference sequence). V trimming: 4 bases; J trimming: 2 bases; junction bases outside the gene matches: 4. The CDR3 covers 15 residues. The DNA of the CDR3 is TGTGCCAGCAGCTCCAGCGGGGGGTACACAGATACGCAGTATTTT. Translating it yields CASSSSGGYTDTQYF.

This clone was seen a handful of times. The CDR3 is CASSLSSAETQYF. In DNA, the CDR3 is TGTGCCAGCAGCCTAAGCTCGGCGGAGACCCAGTACTTC. The genes are TRBV9 and TRBJ2-5; D is unresolved. The CDR3 has 13 residues. The ends were cut back, 4 bases at V and 5 bases at J, with 12 bases in the middle. The V gene's germline CDR1 is SGDLS and CDR2 YYNGEE.

This clone was counted a few times. The sample carries other DNA sequences with the same CDR3. This chain connects TRBV19 to TRBJ2-5; D gene ambiguous. V lost 3 bases, J lost 1 base, and 6 bases lay in between. Looked up from germline, CDR1 is LNHDA and CDR2 is SQIVND (reference sequence). This CDR3 region has 13 residues. CDR3 bases: TGTGCCAGTAGTATTCTCCTCCAAGAGACCCAGTACTTC. Residues: CASSILLQETQYF.

This clone is a singleton in its sample. CDR3 DNA sequence: TGTGCCAGCTCAACCCTGACAGGGAAAAGCTCCTACGAGCAGTACTTC. This sequence encodes CASSTLTGKSSYEQYF. V is TRBV18 and J is TRBJ2-7; 7 bases align to TRBD1. The CDR3 is 16 amino acids. Germline trimming cut 5 bases from V and 0 bases from J; bases unmatched to any gene: 10. CDR1 KGHSH and CDR2 LQKENI come from the germline V gene.

The V call is TRBV4-1, the J call TRBJ2-1, with D possibly TRBD1 on 5 matching bases. The CDR3 length is 15 residues. The V gene's germline CDR1 is MGHRA and CDR2 YSYEKL. Trimming removed 4 bases at V and 2 bases at J, with 12 bases between. The CDR3 bases are TGCGCCAGCAGCCCGCAGGGAAGGACCTACAATGAGCAGTTCTTC. Its translation: CASSPQGRTYNEQFF.

This chain uses TRBV18 with TRBJ1-2, with 12 bases matching TRBD1. The CDR3 loop spans 13 amino acids. Per germline, CDR1 KGHSH and CDR2 LQKENI. With 3 bases clipped from V and 14 bases from J, the junction kept 7 bases outside the gene matches. The CDR3 reads CASSPGTGGAETF. In nucleotides, the CDR3 is TGTGCCAGCTCACCCGGGACAGGGGGCGCAGAAACCTTC.

As regards this clone: This CDR3 is also generated by other DNA sequences in the sample. This sequence joins TRBV12-5 and TRBJ2-1; D remains unclear. Trimming left V 0 bases short and J 0 bases short, with 9 bases between. CDR3 length: 16 residues. Germline V lookup: CDR1 LGHNT, CDR2 FRNRAP. CDR3 sequence (DNA): TGTGCTAGTGGTTTGGTACTGACATCCTCCTACAATGAGCAGTTCTTC. As protein: CASGLVLTSSYNEQFF.